This TCR beta chain was sequenced during a study of shared clonotypes between healthy human individuals. Naive CD8 cells were CD45RO-negative, positively selected for CCR7, excluding terminally differentiated effector memory CD45RA+ cells. On this clone: What it binds is not known.

Assay: immunoSEQ multiplex PCR; the TCRdb copy retains only in-frame clones and omits some. In the table there are about 2.1 million clones, 80% to 95% of which are singletons. Whole-study results and caveats: The diversity represented, both genetic and in exposure history, was limited by few donors. Across four donors, naive CD4 shared around 5.3%, naive CD8 more than 3%, memory CD4 more than 2%, memory CD8 over 0.3%.

The CDR3 length is 15 residues. Germline trimming cut 7 bases from V and 6 bases from J; bases unmatched to any gene: 14. Germline V lookup: CDR1 LNHDA, CDR2 SQIVND (reference sequence). The chain links TRBV19 to TRBJ1-1; TRBD1 matches at 7 bases. The clonotype originates from a man younger than 35 in good health. Some clones in this sample may be carry-over from other donors' samples. The sequenced sample consisted of naive CD8+ T cells from PBMCs. In DNA form, the CDR3 reads TGTGCCAGTATCATGGACAGGTCTCGAGTCGCTGAAGCTTTCTTT. The encoded protein is CASIMDRSRVAEAFF. The full variable domain, its missing parts supplied by reference TRBV19 and TRBJ1-1, is DGGITQSPKYLFRKEGQNVTLSCEQNLNHDAMYWYRQDPGQGLRLIYYSQIVNDFQKGDIAEGYSVSREKKESFPLTVTSAQKNPTAFYLCASIMDRSRVAEAFFGQGTRLTVV.